This T cell receptor beta chain was observed in a study of blood T cell repertoires in COVID-19. CDR1 is MNHNY, CDR2 SVGAGI, per germline (reference sequence). V was clipped by 3 bases and J by 6 bases, with 9 bases between them. This CDR3 spans 14 amino acids. The table lists this clone with a count of one. The table came from immunoSEQ multiplex PCR; TCRdb's copy has only in-frame clones and leaves some out. The repertoire consists of fewer than 130,000 clones, with about three quarters occurring once and the leading ten covering roughly 17%. The TCR was taken from a woman at least 80 years old with active or convalescent COVID-19. Material: peripheral blood. V and J are TRBV6-6 and TRBJ1-6, with D maybe TRBD1 (6 bases). The CDR3 bases are TGTGCCAGCAGTTATCACAGGGCTAATTCACCCCTCCACTTT. Encoded protein: CASSYHRANSPLHF.